Reported below is one TCR beta chain. Its antigen is still unknown. Germline CDR1 and CDR2: MNHEY and SVGAGI. The CDR3 is made up of 14 amino acids. V was pared by 4 bases and J by 0 bases, with 7 bases between. Primers included in the PCR were 60 Vbeta and 13 Jbeta primers. Profiling relied on immunoSEQ multiplex PCR, and the TCRdb table lists in-frame clones only, not all of them. Here the sample spans about 130,000 clones, approximately 80% being singletons. The sample belongs to a study of cytomegalovirus exposure and HLA in healthy donors. Findings and limits, study-wide: Altogether, 164 TCR beta chains were recorded as cytomegalovirus-associated.

This receptor was obtained from a man aged 30 to 45 in good health and CMV-seronegative. The V call is TRBV6-5, the J call TRBJ1-5; no reliable D call. Sequenced input: PBMCs. The DNA of the CDR3 is TGTGCCAGCAGTTCCGGGGATAGCAATCAGCCCCAGCATTTT. Amino acid sequence: CASSSGDSNQPQHF.